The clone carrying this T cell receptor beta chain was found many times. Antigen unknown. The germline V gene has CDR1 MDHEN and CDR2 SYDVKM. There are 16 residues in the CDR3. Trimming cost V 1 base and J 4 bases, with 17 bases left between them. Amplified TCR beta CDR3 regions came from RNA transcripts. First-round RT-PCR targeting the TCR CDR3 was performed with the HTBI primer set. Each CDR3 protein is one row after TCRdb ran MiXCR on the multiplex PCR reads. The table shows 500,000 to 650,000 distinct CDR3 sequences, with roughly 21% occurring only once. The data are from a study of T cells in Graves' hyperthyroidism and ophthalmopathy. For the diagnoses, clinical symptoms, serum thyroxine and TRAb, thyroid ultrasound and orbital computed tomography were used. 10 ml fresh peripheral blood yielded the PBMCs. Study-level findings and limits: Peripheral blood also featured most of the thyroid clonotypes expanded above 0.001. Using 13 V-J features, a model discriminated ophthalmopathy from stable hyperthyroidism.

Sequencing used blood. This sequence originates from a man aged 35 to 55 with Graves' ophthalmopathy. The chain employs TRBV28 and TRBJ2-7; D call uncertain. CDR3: CASSLFVGQASYEQYF. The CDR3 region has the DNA TGTGCCAGCAGTTTATTCGTCGGGCAGGCCTCTTACGAGCAGTACTTC. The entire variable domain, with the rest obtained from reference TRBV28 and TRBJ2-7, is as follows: DVKVTQSSRYLVKRTGEKVFLECVQDMDHENMFWYRQDPGLGLRLIYFSYDVKMKEKGDIPEGYSVSREKKERFSLILESASTNQTSMYLCASSLFVGQASYEQYFGPGTRLTVT.